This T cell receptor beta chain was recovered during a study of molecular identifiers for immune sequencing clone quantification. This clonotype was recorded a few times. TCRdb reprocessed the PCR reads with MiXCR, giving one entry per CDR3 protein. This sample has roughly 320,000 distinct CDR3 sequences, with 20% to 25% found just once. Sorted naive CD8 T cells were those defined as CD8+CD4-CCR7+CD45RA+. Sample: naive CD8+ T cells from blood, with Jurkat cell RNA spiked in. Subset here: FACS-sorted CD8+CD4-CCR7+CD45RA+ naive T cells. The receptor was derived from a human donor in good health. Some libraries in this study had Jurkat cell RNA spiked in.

The DNA of the CDR3 is TGTGCCAGCAGCGTCCCCCTGCCAGCAACGAATGAGCAGTTCTTC. It is translated as CASSVPLPATNEQFF. The chain couples TRBV7-9 to TRBJ2-1; no clear D gene. This CDR3 has 15 residues. Trimming took off 5 bases at V and 7 bases at J, with 18 bases between the two ends. Germline CDR1 reads SEHNR; CDR2 reads FQNEAQ (reference sequence).